This T cell receptor (beta chain) was recorded in a study of CD8 T cells in Susac syndrome. Deletions cut 1 base from V and 3 bases from J, with 17 bases between. Germline assignment: CDR1 SGHNT and CDR2 YYREEE (reference sequence). CDR3 size: 17 residues. Random hexamers were used to reverse transcribe the RNA input (about 0.5 to 1 ug). One entry per CDR3 protein, called by TCRdb with MiXCR from the immunoSEQ multiplex PCR reads. The repertoire holds some 140,000 distinct CDR3 sequences, with roughly 94% as singletons. The clonotype was recovered from a human donor with Susac syndrome. V usage is TRBV5-4 and J usage is TRBJ2-1, with D unresolved. Sequencing was done on a sample of CD8+ T cells from PBMCs. CDR3 loop: CASSLRSGLLVYNEQFF. The DNA of the CDR3 is TGTGCCAGCAGCTTGCGGTCTGGGCTACTTGTCTACAATGAGCAGTTCTTC.